This TCR beta chain was retrieved from a study of cytomegalovirus exposure and HLA in healthy donors. CDR1 is GTSNPN, CDR2 SVGIG, per germline (reference sequence). The CDR3 extends over 15 amino acids. Trimming removed 2 bases at V and 3 bases at J, with 17 bases between. The PCR contained 60 Vbeta and 13 Jbeta primers. Here immunoSEQ multiplex PCR was the method, and the copy in TCRdb shows in-frame clones only, minus some. This sample carries some 180,000 clones, 76% of them seen once, and the ten largest clones take about 1.5%. This clonotype was obtained from a man between 18 and 29 years old in good health and CMV-seronegative. The chain couples TRBV30 to TRBJ2-7, with D tentatively TRBD2 (7 bases). Sequencing was performed on PBMCs. For the CDR3, the DNA is TGTGCCTGGAGTAGGGGGGGCGGTACCTTCTACGAGCAGTACTTC. Translating it yields CAWSRGGGTFYEQYF.